These T cell receptor beta chains were read from a single sample in a study of naive and memory T cell subsets. Via MiXCR, TCRdb re-called the UMI-ligation and nested PCR reads, giving one row per CDR3 protein. The sample holds 95,000 to 150,000 distinct CDR3 sequences, about 36% seen once. Material: central memory CD4+ T cells from blood. The receptors come from a human donor in good health. Each CDR3 is given with its conserved first and last residue. A D gene is named only where the DNA matches it firmly. The size of a clone is reported for some rows only, either as once, few or many, or as a class for expanded clones.

d_call | j_call | clone_size | v_call | cdr3_aa | cdr3_nt
- | TRBJ2-3 | few | TRBV29-1 | CSVLTGRTDTQYF | TGCAGCGTGCTGACTGGACGCACAGATACGCAGTATTTT
- | TRBJ1-5 | few | TRBV20-1 | CSAAQGSLNQPQHF | TGCAGTGCCGCACAGGGCAGTCTTAATCAGCCCCAGCATTTT
- | TRBJ1-2 | - | TRBV6-2/TRBV6-3 | CASSRSGVDYGYTF | TGTGCCAGCAGTCGGTCGGGAGTCGACTATGGCTACACCTTC
- | TRBJ2-1 | once | TRBV29-1 | CSARERTDWYNEQFF | TGCAGCGCTAGAGAACGGACCGATTGGTACAATGAGCAGTTCTTC
TRBD1 | TRBJ1-5 | - | TRBV20-1 | CSAPKDRGFSQPQHF | TGCAGTGCACCGAAGGACAGGGGGTTTTCTCAGCCCCAGCATTTT
- | TRBJ2-1 | few | TRBV20-1 | CSAMGLAEYNEQFF | TGCAGTGCTATGGGCCTAGCAGAGTACAATGAGCAGTTCTTC
- | TRBJ2-7 | few | TRBV12-3/TRBV12-4 | CASSKGYEQYF | TGTGCCAGCAGTAAGGGCTACGAGCAGTACTTC
TRBD1 | TRBJ2-5 | - | TRBV6-1 | CASCSGQGPQETQYF | TGTGCCAGCTGTTCGGGACAGGGCCCTCAAGAGACCCAGTACTTC
TRBD2 | TRBJ2-7 | - | TRBV20-1 | CSARDPTSGKTYEQYF | TGCAGTGCTAGAGACCCGACTAGCGGGAAAACCTACGAGCAGTACTTC
- | TRBJ2-2 | many | TRBV7-8 | CASSRRDPPQTGELFF | TGTGCCAGCAGCCGGCGGGACCCTCCACAAACCGGGGAGCTGTTTTTT
- | TRBJ2-7 | many | TRBV7-2 | CASSLGPGQYF | TGTGCCAGCAGCTTAGGACCGGGGCAGTACTTC
- | TRBJ2-3 | many | TRBV12-3/TRBV12-4 | CASSFRGAADTQYF | TGTGCCAGCAGTTTCAGAGGGGCGGCAGATACGCAGTATTTT
- | TRBJ2-7 | once | TRBV5-1 | CASSLDRGAYEQYF | TGCGCCAGCAGCTTGGATCGCGGAGCCTACGAGCAGTACTTC
- | TRBJ1-5 | - | TRBV28 | CASRSLNNQPQHF | TGTGCCAGCCGGTCACTTAACAATCAGCCCCAGCATTTT
TRBD2 | TRBJ2-3 | - | TRBV3-1 | CASSRTSLSDTQYF | TGTGCCAGCAGCCGGACTAGTTTATCCGATACGCAGTATTTT
- | TRBJ1-5 | - | TRBV20-1 | CSASQGHRFNAQHF | TGCAGTGCTAGTCAGGGCCACCGGTTCAATGCCCAGCATTTT
- | TRBJ1-1 | - | TRBV6-6 | CATRTGTFGEAFF | TGTGCCACCCGAACCGGGACGTTTGGTGAAGCTTTCTTT
- | TRBJ2-7 | - | TRBV10-3 | CALSAGYEQYF | TGTGCCTTGAGCGCGGGGTACGAGCAGTACTTC
- | TRBJ2-4 | - | TRBV27 | CASSSGTIQYF | TGTGCCAGCAGTTCAGGGACCATTCAGTACTTC
- | TRBJ2-7 | - | TRBV20-1 | CSARLIYEQYF | TGCAGTGCTAGACTAATATACGAGCAGTACTTC
- | TRBJ2-7 | few | TRBV15 | CATSNSGRGRYEQYF | TGTGCCACCAGCAATTCTGGCAGGGGAAGGTACGAGCAGTACTTC
TRBD2 | TRBJ2-5 | many | TRBV20-1 | CSANGFAGEGPQYF | TGCAGTGCAAACGGCTTTGCGGGAGAGGGGCCCCAGTACTTC
- | TRBJ2-2 | many | TRBV19 | CASSIPYGGPNTGELFF | TGTGCCAGTAGTATTCCCTATGGCGGACCGAACACCGGGGAGCTGTTTTTT
- | TRBJ2-1 | few | TRBV20-1 | CSASIGLAYPNEQFF | TGCAGTGCTAGCATCGGGCTAGCCTATCCCAATGAGCAGTTCTTC
- | TRBJ2-3 | few | TRBV6-6 | CASSYSFLDTQYF | TGTGCCAGCAGTTACTCCTTCCTAGATACGCAGTATTTT
TRBD2 | TRBJ2-7 | - | TRBV7-9 | CASSLASGNYEQYF | TGTGCCAGCAGCTTAGCTAGCGGGAACTACGAGCAGTACTTC
TRBD1 | TRBJ1-2 | - | TRBV29-1 | CSVPGQGAGNYGYTF | TGCAGCGTACCGGGACAGGGGGCCGGTAACTATGGCTACACCTTC
- | TRBJ2-6 | - | TRBV4-1 | CASRQILSGANVLTF | TGCGCCAGCAGGCAAATTCTCTCTGGGGCCAACGTCCTGACTTTC
- | TRBJ2-7 | - | TRBV5-1 | CASSYLSEQYF | TGCGCCAGCAGCTACCTATCCGAGCAGTACTTC
- | TRBJ2-6 | - | TRBV6-1 | CASRAGGSGANVLTF | TGTGCCAGCAGGGCCGGGGGTTCCGGGGCCAACGTCCTGACTTTC
- | TRBJ1-3 | many | TRBV28 | CASSFRGNTIYF | TGTGCCAGCAGTTTTAGGGGAAACACCATATATTTT
- | TRBJ1-2 | once | TRBV18 | CASSLIQGTRGYTF | TGTGCCAGCTCACTTATCCAGGGGACTCGTGGCTACACCTTC
- | TRBJ2-2 | few | TRBV6-5 | CASSYLQLGHDTGELFF | TGTGCCAGCAGTTACTTACAGCTGGGACACGACACCGGGGAGCTGTTTTTT
- | TRBJ2-7 | - | TRBV28 | CASRIGHPYEQYF | TGTGCCAGCAGAATAGGACACCCCTACGAGCAGTACTTC
- | TRBJ2-5 | - | TRBV15 | CATSSSRLIQETQYF | TGTGCCACCAGCAGCTCTAGGCTGATTCAAGAGACCCAGTACTTC
- | TRBJ2-7 | - | TRBV6-1 | CASSPRTESYEQYF | TGTGCCAGCAGTCCCCGGACAGAGTCCTACGAGCAGTACTTC
- | TRBJ2-7 | few | TRBV7-6 | CASSFGADSSYEQYF | TGTGCCAGCAGCTTCGGGGCAGACAGCTCCTACGAGCAGTACTTC
TRBD2 | TRBJ2-2 | - | TRBV19 | CASSISKGRAGELFF | TGTGCCAGTAGTATATCGAAGGGGAGGGCCGGGGAGCTGTTTTTT
TRBD1 | TRBJ2-6 | - | TRBV29-1 | CSAMGTGSSGANVLTF | TGCAGCGCGATGGGGACAGGGTCCTCTGGGGCCAACGTCCTGACTTTC
TRBD1 | TRBJ2-1 | - | TRBV5-1 | CASSTGQVAGISYNEQFF | TGCGCCAGCAGCACGGGACAGGTGGCGGGGATCTCCTACAATGAGCAGTTCTTC
- | TRBJ1-3 | - | TRBV28 | CASLGLISGNTIYF | TGTGCCAGTTTAGGACTGATCTCTGGAAACACCATATATTTT
TRBD1 | TRBJ2-1 | - | TRBV20-1 | CRTTRDRGVNEQFF | TGCAGGACTACCCGGGACAGGGGTGTCAATGAGCAGTTCTTC
- | TRBJ2-3 | - | TRBV24-1 | CATSAGWQSDTQYF | TGTGCCACCAGTGCAGGGTGGCAGTCCGATACGCAGTATTTT
TRBD2 | TRBJ2-5 | - | TRBV19 | CASSIGLGLAGGIQETQYF | TGTGCCAGTAGTATAGGCCTCGGACTAGCGGGAGGAATCCAAGAGACCCAGTACTTC
TRBD2 | TRBJ2-5 | few | TRBV7-2 | CASSLAGETQYF | TGTGCCAGCAGCCTAGCGGGAGAGACCCAGTACTTC
TRBD1 | TRBJ2-7 | many | TRBV2 | CASSRGQIYEQYF | TGTGCCAGCAGCAGGGGACAGATCTACGAGCAGTACTTC
- | TRBJ2-7 | - | TRBV20-1 | CSARDLAFKYEQYF | TGCAGTGCTAGAGATCTCGCATTTAAGTACGAGCAGTACTTC
TRBD1 | TRBJ1-2 | - | TRBV4-1 | CASSRDLTGTGGGYTF | TGCGCCAGCAGCCGAGACCTTACCGGGACAGGGGGAGGCTACACCTTC
- | TRBJ2-1 | - | TRBV24-1 | CATSDFTRSTDEQFF | TGTGCCACCAGTGATTTTACCCGATCTACGGATGAGCAGTTCTTC
- | TRBJ1-2 | - | TRBV30 | CAWTINGGAKNYGYTF | TGTGCCTGGACCATCAACGGGGGGGCGAAGAACTATGGCTACACCTTC
TRBD1 | TRBJ1-1 | few | TRBV6-1 | CASSDFRGQGKAFF | TGTGCCAGCAGTGATTTTCGCGGACAGGGGAAAGCTTTCTTT
- | TRBJ2-7 | few | TRBV7-2 | CASSHPSNEQYF | TGTGCCAGCAGCCACCCCTCTAACGAGCAGTACTTC
- | TRBJ2-1 | many | TRBV23-1 | CARGVQDEQFF | TGCGCCAGGGGGGTACAGGATGAGCAGTTCTTC